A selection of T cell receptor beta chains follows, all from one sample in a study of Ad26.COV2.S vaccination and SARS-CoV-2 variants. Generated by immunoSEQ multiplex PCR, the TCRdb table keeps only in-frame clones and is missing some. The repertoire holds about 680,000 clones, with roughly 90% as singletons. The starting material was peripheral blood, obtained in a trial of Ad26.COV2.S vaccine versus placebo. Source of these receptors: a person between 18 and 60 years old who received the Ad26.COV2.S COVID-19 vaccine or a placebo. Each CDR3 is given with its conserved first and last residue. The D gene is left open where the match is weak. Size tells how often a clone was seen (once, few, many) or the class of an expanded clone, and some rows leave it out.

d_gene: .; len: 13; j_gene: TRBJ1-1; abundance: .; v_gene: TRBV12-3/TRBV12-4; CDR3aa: CASTEGQNTEAFF; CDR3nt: TGTGCCAGCACCGAAGGACAGAACACTGAAGCTTTCTTT
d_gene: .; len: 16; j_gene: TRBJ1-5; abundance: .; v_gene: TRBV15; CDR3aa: CATRPDTGTGNQPQHF; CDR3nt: TGTGCCACCAGGCCCGACACAGGGACTGGCAATCAGCCCCAGCATTTT
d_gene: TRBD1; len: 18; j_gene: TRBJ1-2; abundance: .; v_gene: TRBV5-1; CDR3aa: CASSFGLSQGAANYGYTF; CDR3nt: TGCGCCAGCAGCTTCGGCCTTTCCCAGGGGGCAGCTAACTATGGCTACACCTTC
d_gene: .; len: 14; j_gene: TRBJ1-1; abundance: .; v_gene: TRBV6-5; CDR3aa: CASSYSNRNTEAFF; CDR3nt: TGTGCCAGCAGTTACTCGAACAGGAACACTGAAGCTTTCTTT
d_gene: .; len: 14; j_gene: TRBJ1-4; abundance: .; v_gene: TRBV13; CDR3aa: CASSASVVNEKLFF; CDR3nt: TGTGCCAGCAGCGCATCAGTAGTTAATGAAAAACTGTTTTTT
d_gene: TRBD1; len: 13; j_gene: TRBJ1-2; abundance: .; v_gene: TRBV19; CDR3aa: CASRRTGAVGYTF; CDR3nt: TGTGCCAGTCGGAGGACAGGGGCGGTTGGCTACACCTTC
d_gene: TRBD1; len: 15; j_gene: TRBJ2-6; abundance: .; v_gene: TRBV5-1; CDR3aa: CASSLQGPGANVLTF; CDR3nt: TGCGCCAGCAGCTTACAGGGGCCTGGGGCCAACGTCCTGACTTTC
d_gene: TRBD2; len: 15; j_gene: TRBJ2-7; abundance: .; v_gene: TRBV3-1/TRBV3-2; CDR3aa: CASTPTSGGAYEQYF; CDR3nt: TGTGCCAGCACCCCGACTAGCGGGGGGGCCTACGAGCAGTACTTC
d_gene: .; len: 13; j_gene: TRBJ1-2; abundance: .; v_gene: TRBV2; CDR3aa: CASSEETYYGYTF; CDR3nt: TGTGCCAGCAGTGAAGAGACGTACTATGGCTACACCTTC
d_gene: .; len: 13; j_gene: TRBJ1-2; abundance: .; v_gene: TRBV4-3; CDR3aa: CASSQTQGRGYTF; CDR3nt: TGCGCCAGCAGCCAAACCCAGGGGAGAGGCTACACCTTC
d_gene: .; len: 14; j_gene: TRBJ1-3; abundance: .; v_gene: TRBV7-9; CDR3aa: CASSLMSSGNTIYF; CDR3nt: TGTGCCAGCAGCTTAATGTCCTCTGGAAACACCATATATTTT
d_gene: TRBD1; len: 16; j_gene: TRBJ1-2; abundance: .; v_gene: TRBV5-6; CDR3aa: CASSPSPGQLNYGYTF; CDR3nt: TGTGCCAGCAGCCCGAGTCCGGGACAGTTAAACTATGGCTACACCTTC
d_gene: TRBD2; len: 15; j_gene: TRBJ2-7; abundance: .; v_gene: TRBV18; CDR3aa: CASSPRRGGLDEQYF; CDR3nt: TGTGCCAGCTCACCACGGCGGGGGGGCCTCGACGAGCAGTACTTC
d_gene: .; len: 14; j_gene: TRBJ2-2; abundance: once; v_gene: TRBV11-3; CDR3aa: CASSPPGGAGELFF; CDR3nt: TGTGCCAGCAGCCCGCCCGGGGGAGCCGGGGAGCTGTTTTTT
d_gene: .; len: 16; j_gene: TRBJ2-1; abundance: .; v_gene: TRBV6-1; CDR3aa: CASSADPGVSYNEQFF; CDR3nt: TGTGCCAGCAGTGCCGACCCGGGTGTATCCTACAATGAGCAGTTCTTC
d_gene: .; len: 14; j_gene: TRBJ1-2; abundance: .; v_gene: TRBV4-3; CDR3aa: CASSLPGTSSGYTF; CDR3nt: TGCGCCAGCAGCCTTCCCGGGACGTCTTCTGGCTACACCTTC
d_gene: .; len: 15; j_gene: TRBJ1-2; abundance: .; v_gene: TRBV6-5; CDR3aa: CASSYTLGVGYGYTF; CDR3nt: TGTGCCAGCAGTTACACCCTGGGGGTGGGCTATGGCTACACCTTC
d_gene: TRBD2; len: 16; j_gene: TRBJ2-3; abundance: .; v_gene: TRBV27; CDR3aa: CASSRPSGLGTDTQYF; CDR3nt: TGTGCCAGCAGTCGGCCTAGCGGGCTTGGCACAGATACGCAGTATTTT
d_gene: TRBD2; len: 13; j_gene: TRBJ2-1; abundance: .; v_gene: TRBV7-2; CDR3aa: CASRTSGGDEQFF; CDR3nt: TGTGCCAGCCGGACTAGCGGAGGAGATGAGCAGTTCTTC
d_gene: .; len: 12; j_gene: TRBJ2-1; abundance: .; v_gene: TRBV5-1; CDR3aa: CASSLMGHEQFF; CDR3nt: TGCGCCAGCAGCTTGATGGGGCATGAGCAGTTCTTC
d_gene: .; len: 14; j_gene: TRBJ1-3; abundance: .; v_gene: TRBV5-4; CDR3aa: CASNPAGSGNTIYF; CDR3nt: TGTGCCAGCAACCCGGCGGGTTCTGGAAACACCATATATTTT
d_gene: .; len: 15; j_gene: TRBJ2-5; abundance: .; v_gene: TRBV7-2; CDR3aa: CASSAQRHPRETQYF; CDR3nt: TGTGCCAGCAGCGCCCAGCGTCACCCCCGGGAGACCCAGTACTTC
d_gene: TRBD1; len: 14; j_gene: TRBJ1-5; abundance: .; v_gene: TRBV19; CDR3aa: CASSITGGGQPQHF; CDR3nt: TGTGCCAGTAGTATAACAGGGGGCGGTCAGCCCCAGCATTTT
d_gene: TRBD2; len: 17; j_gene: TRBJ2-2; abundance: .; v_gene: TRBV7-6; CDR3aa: CASSLGLAGGDTGELFF; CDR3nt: TGTGCCAGCAGCTTAGGGTTAGCGGGAGGTGACACCGGGGAGCTGTTTTTT
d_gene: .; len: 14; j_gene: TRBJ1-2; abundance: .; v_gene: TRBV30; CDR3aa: CAWSVLGEGYGYTF; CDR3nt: TGTGCCTGGAGTGTACTAGGGGAGGGTTATGGCTACACCTTC
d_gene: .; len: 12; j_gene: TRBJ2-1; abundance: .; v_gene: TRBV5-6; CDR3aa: CASRLRVGRQFF; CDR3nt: TGTGCCAGCAGATTGAGGGTCGGAAGGCAGTTCTTC